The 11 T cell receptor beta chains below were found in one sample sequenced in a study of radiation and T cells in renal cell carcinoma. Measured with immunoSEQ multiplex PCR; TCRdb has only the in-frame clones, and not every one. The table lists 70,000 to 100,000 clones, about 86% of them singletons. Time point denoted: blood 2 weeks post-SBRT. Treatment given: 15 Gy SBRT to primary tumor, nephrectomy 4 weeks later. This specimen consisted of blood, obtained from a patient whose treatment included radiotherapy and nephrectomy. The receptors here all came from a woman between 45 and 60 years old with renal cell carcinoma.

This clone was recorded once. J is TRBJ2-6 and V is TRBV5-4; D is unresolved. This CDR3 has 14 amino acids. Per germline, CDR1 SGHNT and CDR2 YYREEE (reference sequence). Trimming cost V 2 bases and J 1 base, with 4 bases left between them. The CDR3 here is CASSFGSGANVLTF. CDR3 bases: TGTGCCAGCAGCTTTGGTTCTGGGGCCAACGTCCTGACTTTC. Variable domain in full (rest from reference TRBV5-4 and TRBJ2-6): ETGVTQSPTHLIKTRGQQVTLRCSSQSGHNTVSWYQQALGQGPQFIFQYYREEENGRGNFPPRFSGLQFPNYSSELNVNALELDDSALYLCASSFGSGANVLTFGAGSRLTVL.

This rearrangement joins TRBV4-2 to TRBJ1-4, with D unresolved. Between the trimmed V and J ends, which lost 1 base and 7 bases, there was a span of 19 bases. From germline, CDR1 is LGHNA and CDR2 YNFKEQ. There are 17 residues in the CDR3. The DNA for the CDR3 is TGTGCCAGCAGCCAAGCTAAGGGCCAGACGGGTAGTGAAAAACTGTTTTTT. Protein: CASSQAKGQTGSEKLFF.

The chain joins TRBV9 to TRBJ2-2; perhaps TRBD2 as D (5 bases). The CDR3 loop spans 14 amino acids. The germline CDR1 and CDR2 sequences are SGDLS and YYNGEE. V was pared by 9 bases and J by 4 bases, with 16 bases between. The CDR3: CATGLGASTGELFF. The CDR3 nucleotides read TGTGCCACTGGGTTGGGAGCGAGCACCGGGGAGCTGTTTTTT.

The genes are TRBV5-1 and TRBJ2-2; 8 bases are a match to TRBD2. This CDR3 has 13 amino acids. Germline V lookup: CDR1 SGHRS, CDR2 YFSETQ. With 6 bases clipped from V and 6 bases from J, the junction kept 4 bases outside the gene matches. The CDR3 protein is CASTPGGPGELFF. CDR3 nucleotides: TGCGCCAGCACCCCGGGGGGGCCCGGGGAGCTGTTTTTT.

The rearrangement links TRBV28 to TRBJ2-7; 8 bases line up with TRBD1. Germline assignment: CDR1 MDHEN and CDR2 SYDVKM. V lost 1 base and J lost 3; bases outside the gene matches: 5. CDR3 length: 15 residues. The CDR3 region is CASSLYIGTGYEQYF. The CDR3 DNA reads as TGTGCCAGCAGTTTATATATAGGGACAGGCTACGAGCAGTACTTC.

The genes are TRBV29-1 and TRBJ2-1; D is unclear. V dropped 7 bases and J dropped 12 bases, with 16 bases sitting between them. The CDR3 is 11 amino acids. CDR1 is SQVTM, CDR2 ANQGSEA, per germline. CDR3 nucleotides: TGCAGCGGTGACTTCGTTCTGGGGCAGTTCTTC. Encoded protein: CSGDFVLGQFF.

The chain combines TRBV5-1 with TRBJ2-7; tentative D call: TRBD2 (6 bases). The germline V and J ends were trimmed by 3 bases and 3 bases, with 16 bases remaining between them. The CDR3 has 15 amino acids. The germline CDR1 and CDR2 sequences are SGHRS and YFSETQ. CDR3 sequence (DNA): TGCGCCAGCAGCTCTGCCGGGAGCAGGGTCTACGAGCAGTACTTC. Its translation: CASSSAGSRVYEQYF.

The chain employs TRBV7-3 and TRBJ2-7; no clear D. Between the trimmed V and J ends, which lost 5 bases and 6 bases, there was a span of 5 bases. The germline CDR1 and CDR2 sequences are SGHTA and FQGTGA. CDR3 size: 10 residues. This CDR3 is CASSLLEQYF. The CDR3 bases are TGTGCCAGCAGCCTGCTCGAGCAGTACTTC.

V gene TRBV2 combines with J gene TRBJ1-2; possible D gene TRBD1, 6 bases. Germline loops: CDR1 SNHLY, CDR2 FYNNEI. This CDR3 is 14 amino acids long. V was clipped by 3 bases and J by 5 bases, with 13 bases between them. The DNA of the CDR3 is TGTGCCAGCAGTGAGAACAGGGCGGCGTATGGCTACACCTTC. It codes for CASSENRAAYGYTF.

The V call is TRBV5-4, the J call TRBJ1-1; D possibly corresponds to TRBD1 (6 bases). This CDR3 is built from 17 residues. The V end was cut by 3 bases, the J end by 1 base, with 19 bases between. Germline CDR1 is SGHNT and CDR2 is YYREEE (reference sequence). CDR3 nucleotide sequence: TGTGCCAGCAGCTCCGGACAGATAGTCCCCAGGAACACTGAAGCTTTCTTT. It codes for CASSSGQIVPRNTEAFF.

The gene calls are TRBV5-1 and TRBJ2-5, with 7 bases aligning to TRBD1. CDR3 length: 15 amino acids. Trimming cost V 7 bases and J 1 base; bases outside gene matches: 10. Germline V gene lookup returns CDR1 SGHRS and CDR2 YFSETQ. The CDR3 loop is CASSPDRASQETQYF. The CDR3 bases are TGCGCCAGCTCCCCCGACAGGGCGAGCCAAGAGACCCAGTACTTC.